This is a list of T cell receptor beta chains from one sample in a study of shared clonotypes between healthy human individuals. This table comes from immunoSEQ multiplex PCR, and its TCRdb copy is limited to in-frame clones, with some not included. In the table there are about 2.1 million clones, around 93% of which are singletons. Source material: naive CD8+ T cells from PBMCs. Receptors originate from a man between 18 and 35 years old in good health. Some clones in this sample may be carry-over from other donors' samples. Each CDR3 is given with its conserved first and last residue. D genes are given only for firm matches. Clone size appears in some rows only: once, few, many, or a class for an expanded clone.

j_gene	v_gene	d_gene	abundance	CDR3aa	CDR3nt
TRBJ2-5	TRBV10-3	.	.	CAISAPGLKRETQYF	TGTGCCATCAGTGCCCCGGGGCTAAAACGGGAGACCCAGTACTTC
TRBJ1-2	TRBV15	.	.	CATSPGQHYGYTF	TGTGCCACCAGCCCTGGACAGCACTATGGCTACACCTTC
TRBJ2-7	TRBV7-9	.	.	CATTDIRFSYEQYF	TGTGCCACCACGGACATCCGTTTCTCCTACGAGCAGTACTTC
TRBJ2-1	TRBV7-9	.	.	CASSSRDQQFNEQFF	TGTGCCAGCAGCTCGCGGGACCAGCAGTTCAATGAGCAGTTCTTC
TRBJ2-1	TRBV5-1	.	.	CASTGRGSDEQFF	TGCGCCAGCACCGGCCGGGGTTCGGATGAGCAGTTCTTC
TRBJ2-7	TRBV6-5	.	once	CASSYLSADEQYF	TGTGCCAGCAGTTACTTGAGCGCTGACGAGCAGTACTTC
TRBJ2-1	TRBV7-9	TRBD1	.	CASRRDRHYNEQFF	TGTGCCAGCAGACGGGACAGGCACTACAATGAGCAGTTCTTC
TRBJ1-5	TRBV19	.	.	CASSIGPTGRGGYQPQHF	TGTGCCAGTAGTATAGGCCCAACAGGGAGGGGAGGATACCAGCCCCAGCATTTT
TRBJ2-1	TRBV7-9	.	once	CASRGGVANEQFF	TGTGCCAGCAGGGGCGGGGTGGCGAATGAGCAGTTCTTC
TRBJ2-5	TRBV7-6	.	.	CASSLRSSDSQETQYF	TGTGCCAGCAGCTTAAGGAGTTCGGACTCACAAGAGACCCAGTACTTC
TRBJ1-2	TRBV2	.	.	CAIEQTVTNYGYTF	TGTGCCATCGAGCAGACGGTGACTAACTATGGCTACACCTTC
TRBJ2-7	TRBV6-5	.	.	CASSPRGSGGLEQYF	TGTGCCAGCAGCCCTCGAGGTAGCGGAGGCCTCGAGCAGTACTTC
TRBJ1-2	TRBV9	.	.	CASSVGGAHYGYTF	TGTGCCAGCAGCGTGGGGGGCGCACACTATGGCTACACCTTC
TRBJ1-5	TRBV5-4	TRBD1	once	CASSLEGQGIPGQPQHF	TGTGCCAGCAGCTTGGAGGGACAGGGCATTCCGGGTCAGCCCCAGCATTTT
TRBJ2-2	TRBV19	.	.	CASSIAGDGNTGELFF	TGTGCCAGTAGTATAGCTGGGGACGGGAACACCGGGGAGCTGTTTTTT
TRBJ1-5	TRBV2	TRBD1	.	CASRPTVTGGGPQHF	TGTGCCAGCAGACCCACAGTCACAGGGGGAGGGCCCCAGCATTTT
TRBJ2-3	TRBV4-3	.	.	CASSQDPPSIGADTQYF	TGCGCCAGCAGCCAAGACCCACCCAGCATTGGCGCAGATACGCAGTATTTT
TRBJ2-2	TRBV5-6	TRBD2	once	CASSQGLAGRTGELFF	TGTGCCAGCAGCCAGGGACTAGCGGGACGCACCGGGGAGCTGTTTTTT
TRBJ2-7	TRBV28	.	once	CASSSTKYEQYF	TGTGCCAGCAGTTCTACTAAGTACGAGCAGTACTTC
TRBJ1-1	TRBV5-1	.	.	CASTLTGWNTEAFF	TGCGCCAGCACCTTGACAGGTTGGAACACTGAAGCTTTCTTT
TRBJ1-1	TRBV9	.	once	CASSRGQGYTEAFF	TGTGCCAGCAGCAGAGGGCAGGGTTACACTGAAGCTTTCTTT
TRBJ2-2	TRBV19	TRBD2	.	CASSWTSGNGELFF	TGTGCCAGTAGTTGGACTAGCGGGAACGGGGAGCTGTTTTTT
TRBJ2-7	TRBV7-9	.	.	CASSPPSRGYEQYF	TGTGCCAGCAGCCCCCCGAGCAGGGGCTACGAGCAGTACTTC
TRBJ1-5	TRBV7-6	TRBD1	.	CASSLDGTGIYSNQPQHF	TGTGCCAGCAGCTTAGACGGGACAGGAATCTATAGCAATCAGCCCCAGCATTTT
TRBJ2-1	TRBV7-9	.	.	CASSLNSDEQFF	TGTGCCAGCAGCTTAAACTCGGATGAGCAGTTCTTC
TRBJ2-1	TRBV11-2	.	.	CASSPRGPDNEQFF	TGTGCCAGCAGCCCGCGGGGGCCCGACAATGAGCAGTTCTTC
TRBJ2-2	TRBV27	.	.	CASSLAGIGELFF	TGTGCCAGCAGTTTAGCGGGGATCGGGGAGCTGTTTTTT
TRBJ2-2	TRBV6-5	.	few	CASSYSRSVGSGELFF	TGTGCCAGCAGTTACTCGAGGTCTGTGGGAAGCGGGGAGCTGTTTTTT
TRBJ2-1	TRBV14	TRBD1	.	CASSQGQGVTYNEQFF	TGTGCCAGCAGCCAAGGACAGGGGGTCACCTACAATGAGCAGTTCTTC
TRBJ2-3	TRBV27	TRBD2	.	CASRGLAGADTQYF	TGTGCCAGCAGAGGACTAGCGGGAGCAGATACGCAGTATTTT
TRBJ2-7	TRBV4-3	.	.	CASSQFLSYEQYF	TGCGCCAGCAGCCAATTTCTCTCCTACGAGCAGTACTTC
TRBJ2-2	TRBV10-1	.	once	CASSVGGPGELFF	TGCGCCAGCAGTGTTGGAGGTCCCGGGGAGCTGTTTTTT